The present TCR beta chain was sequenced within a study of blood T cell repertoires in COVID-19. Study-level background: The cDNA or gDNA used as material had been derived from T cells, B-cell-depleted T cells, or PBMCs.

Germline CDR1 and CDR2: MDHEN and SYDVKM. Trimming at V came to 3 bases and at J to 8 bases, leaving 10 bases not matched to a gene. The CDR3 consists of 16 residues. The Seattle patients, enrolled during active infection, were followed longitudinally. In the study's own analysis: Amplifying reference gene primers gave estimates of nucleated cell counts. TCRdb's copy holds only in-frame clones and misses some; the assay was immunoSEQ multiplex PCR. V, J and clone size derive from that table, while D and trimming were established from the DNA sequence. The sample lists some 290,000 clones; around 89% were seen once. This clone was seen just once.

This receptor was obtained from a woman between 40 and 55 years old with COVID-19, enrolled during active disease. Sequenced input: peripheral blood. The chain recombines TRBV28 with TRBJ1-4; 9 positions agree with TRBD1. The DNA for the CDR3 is TGTGCCAGCAGTTTTCGGACAGGGGATTGGGAAGAAAAACTGTTTTTT. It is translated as CASSFRTGDWEEKLFF.